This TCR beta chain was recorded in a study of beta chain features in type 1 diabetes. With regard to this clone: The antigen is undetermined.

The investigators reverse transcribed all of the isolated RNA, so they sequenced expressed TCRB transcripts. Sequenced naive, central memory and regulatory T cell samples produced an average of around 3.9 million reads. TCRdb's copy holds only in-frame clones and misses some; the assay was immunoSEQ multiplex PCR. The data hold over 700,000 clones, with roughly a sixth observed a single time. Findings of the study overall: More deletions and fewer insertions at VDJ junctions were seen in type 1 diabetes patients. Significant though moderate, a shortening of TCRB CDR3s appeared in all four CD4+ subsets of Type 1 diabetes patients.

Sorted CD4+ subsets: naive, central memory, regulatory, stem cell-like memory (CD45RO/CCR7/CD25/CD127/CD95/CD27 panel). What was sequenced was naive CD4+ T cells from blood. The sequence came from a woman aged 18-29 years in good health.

CDR3 region: CASSPQSSGIPDEQFF. CDR3 DNA: TGTGCCAGCAGCCCCCAATCTAGCGGGATACCCGATGAGCAGTTCTTC. The rearrangement joins TRBV9 to TRBJ2-1, with TRBD2 matching over 9 bases. CDR1 and CDR2 from the germline V gene are SGDLS and YYNGEE. This CDR3 comprises 16 residues. J was trimmed by 8 bases and V by 4 bases; bases with no gene match: 13.